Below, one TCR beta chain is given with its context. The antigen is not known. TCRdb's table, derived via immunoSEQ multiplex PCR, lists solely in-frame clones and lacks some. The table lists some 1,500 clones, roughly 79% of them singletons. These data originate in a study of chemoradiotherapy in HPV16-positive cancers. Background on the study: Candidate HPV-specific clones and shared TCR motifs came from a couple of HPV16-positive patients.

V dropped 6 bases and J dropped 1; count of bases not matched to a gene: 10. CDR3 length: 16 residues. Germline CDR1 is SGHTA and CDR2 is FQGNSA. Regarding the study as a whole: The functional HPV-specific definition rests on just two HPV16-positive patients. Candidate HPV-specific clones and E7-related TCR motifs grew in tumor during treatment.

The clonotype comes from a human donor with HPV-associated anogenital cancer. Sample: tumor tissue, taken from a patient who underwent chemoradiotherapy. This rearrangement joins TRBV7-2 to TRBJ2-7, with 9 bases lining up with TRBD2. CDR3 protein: CASSMPGLAISYEQYF. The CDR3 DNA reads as TGTGCCAGCAGTATGCCCGGACTAGCGATTTCCTACGAGCAGTACTTC.